A single sample is the source of the 25 T cell receptor beta chains below, sequenced in a study of T cell responses to AZD1222 COVID-19 vaccine. Sequencing used immunoSEQ multiplex PCR; TCRdb keeps in-frame clones, though not all of them. The sample shows about 160,000 clones, roughly 90% of them seen only once. The sample in question was peripheral blood, obtained 28 days after the second AZD1222 dose. These receptors originate from an adult who received the AZD1222 COVID-19 vaccine.

This chain connects TRBV5-1 to TRBJ2-7; maybe TRBD1 (5 bases). Germline V lookup: CDR1 SGHRS, CDR2 YFSETQ. Trimming took 0 bases from V and 4 from J, leaving 5 bases between them. This CDR3 contains 12 residues. DNA for the CDR3: TGCGCCAGCAGCTTGGGGACATACGAGCAGTACTTC. It yields the protein CASSLGTYEQYF.

J is TRBJ1-5 and V is TRBV15, with 10 nucleotides matching TRBD1. V shed 4 bases and J 3 bases; nucleotides not matched to a gene: 6. The CDR3 covers 16 residues. Looked up from germline, CDR1 is LNHNV and CDR2 is YYDKDF (reference sequence). The CDR3 loop is CATSISGTGANQPQHF. Here the CDR3 DNA reads TGTGCCACCAGCATCTCCGGGACAGGGGCCAATCAGCCCCAGCATTTT.

The genes are TRBV6-6 and TRBJ2-4; a possible D gene is TRBD2 (5 bases). V was trimmed by 3 bases and J by 0 bases, leaving 12 bases between them. The CDR3 is 16 amino acids. CDR1 and CDR2 from the germline V gene are MNHNY and SVGAGI (reference sequence). The CDR3 nucleotides are TGTGCCAGCAGTTATCGAGCGGACCTAGCCAAAAACATTCAGTACTTC. This encodes CASSYRADLAKNIQYF.

This sequence joins TRBV6-2 or TRBV6-3 and TRBJ1-2, with D perhaps matching TRBD1 (5 bases). V lost 6 bases and J 4 bases, leaving 24 bases between the germline ends. CDR3 length: 17 residues. The germline V gene has CDR1 MNHEY and CDR2 SVGEGT. The CDR3 DNA reads TGTGCCAGCAGCGACAGTTTCGAACTTCGTAGGACCTATGGCTACACCTTC. It encodes CASSDSFELRRTYGYTF.

Regarding this clone: Compared with germline, one end of the junction differs, possibly owing to a read error. The gene calls are TRBV27 and TRBJ2-7, with 7 bases matching TRBD2. Germline loops: CDR1 MNHEY, CDR2 SMNVEV (reference sequence). The CDR3 is made up of 9 amino acids. CDR3 coding DNA: TGTGCCAGCAGTTTAGGGAGGGACTTC. Encoded protein: CASSLGRDF.

The J gene is TRBJ2-1, the V gene TRBV7-9; 9 bases agree with TRBD2. Looked up from germline, CDR1 is SEHNR and CDR2 is FQNEAQ (reference sequence). The J segment lost 6 bases and the V segment lost 5 bases, leaving 8 bases of the junction unmatched. The CDR3 contains 15 residues. In DNA, the CDR3 is TGTGCCAGCAGCCGAGGGACTAGCAAGATCAATGAGCAGTTCTTC. Translated: CASSRGTSKINEQFF.

The rearrangement uses TRBV15 and TRBJ2-7; 7 positions agree with TRBD2. V lost 3 bases, J lost 6 bases, and 11 bases stayed unmatched. CDR1 is LNHNV, CDR2 YYDKDF, per germline (reference sequence). CDR3 length: 15 residues. CDR3 in amino acids: CATSSPRTRRREQYF. In DNA form, the CDR3 reads TGTGCCACCAGCAGCCCCCGGACTAGGCGCCGCGAGCAGTACTTC.

The rearrangement uses TRBV5-1 and TRBJ2-3, with TRBD1 identical over 9 bases. The junction had 13 bases not matched to a gene; V was cut back by 5 bases and J by 6 bases. This CDR3 has 16 residues. The germline gives CDR1 SGHRS, CDR2 YFSETQ. CDR3 amino acids: CASSHDTTGGTDTQYF. The CDR3 region has the DNA TGCGCCAGCAGTCACGATACGACAGGGGGTACGGATACGCAGTATTTT.

This chain links TRBV7-2 with TRBJ1-4, with 7 positions matching TRBD1. CDR3 length equals 15 residues. Germline V gives CDR1 SGHTA, CDR2 FQGNSA. Trimming took 1 base from V and 10 from J; bases not matched to a gene: 9. The CDR3 is CASSLVTGWEGKLFF. The CDR3 DNA reads TGTGCCAGCAGCTTAGTGACAGGGTGGGAAGGAAAACTGTTTTTT.

Here the CDR3 reads CASSDGIRGGYTF. The CDR3, as DNA: TGTGCCAGCAGCGACGGGATACGGGGCGGCTACACCTTC. The chain carries TRBV6-5 and TRBJ1-2; possibly TRBD1 for D (5 bases). In germline, CDR1 is MNHEY, CDR2 SVGAGI. With 6 bases removed from V and 8 bases from J, the gap between germline ends came to 16 bases. The CDR3 consists of 13 residues.

The chain has TRBV19 and TRBJ2-7; 15 bases are a match to TRBD2. Germline loops: CDR1 LNHDA, CDR2 SQIVND (reference sequence). The CDR3 is 15 amino acids. J lost 6 bases, V lost 4 bases, and 4 bases had no gene match. CDR3 sequence (DNA): TGTGCCAGTAGTACGGGACTAGCGGGAGGATCCGAGCAGTACTTC. Translated, it gives CASSTGLAGGSEQYF.

This chain links TRBV11-2 with TRBJ2-2; D unclear. This CDR3 has 14 amino acids. Germline CDR1 and CDR2: SGHAT and FQNNGV. Between the trimmed V and J ends, which lost 1 base and 1 base, there was a span of 4 bases. CDR3 DNA: TGTGCCAGCAGCTTAGGGGTGAACACCGGGGAGCTGTTTTTT. Protein product: CASSLGVNTGELFF.

The chain combines TRBV28 with TRBJ2-1; tentatively, D is TRBD2 (6 bases). Germline loops: CDR1 MDHEN, CDR2 SYDVKM. This CDR3 has 20 residues. V was trimmed by 2 bases and J by 3 bases, leaving 26 bases between them. The CDR3 bases are TGTGCCAGCAGTTTACCCCCCCACGGTCGGGACTCTGGATTCTACAATGAGCAGTTCTTC. Protein product: CASSLPPHGRDSGFYNEQFF.

The rearrangement uses TRBV24-1 and TRBJ2-7; tentative D call: TRBD2 (5 bases). Trimming shortened V by 3 bases and J by 6 bases, and 5 bases separated the two germline ends. This CDR3 is built from 11 residues. Germline values: CDR1 KGHDR, CDR2 SFDVKD. The CDR3 sequence is CATSDEGEQYF. Here the CDR3 DNA reads TGTGCCACCAGTGATGAGGGCGAGCAGTACTTC.

The V gene is TRBV5-8, the J gene TRBJ2-7; no clear D. V shed 4 bases and J shed 3 bases, with 8 bases lying between them. The CDR3 length is 12 residues. Germline loops: CDR1 SGHTS, CDR2 YDEGEE. Written as DNA, the CDR3 is TGTGCCAGCAGCATCCCCTACTACGAGCAGTACTTC. Protein product: CASSIPYYEQYF.

The chain links TRBV5-1 to TRBJ1-1; D ambiguous. V lost 0 bases and J 1 base, leaving 10 bases between the germline ends. The V gene's germline CDR1 is SGHRS and CDR2 YFSETQ. This CDR3 has 15 residues. The CDR3, as DNA: TGCGCCAGCAGCTTGGCCCCCAGTCAGAACACTGAAGCTTTCTTT. This encodes CASSLAPSQNTEAFF.

This clone was seen just once. Within the sample, other DNA sequences also encode this same CDR3. The chain has TRBV27 and TRBJ1-1, with D unclear. V gave up 0 bases and J gave up 1 base, with 3 bases separating them. CDR1 MNHEY and CDR2 SMNVEV come from the germline V gene (reference sequence). This CDR3 is 13 amino acids long. The CDR3 DNA follows: TGTGCCAGCAGTTTATCCCGGAACACTGAAGCTTTCTTT. Its protein is CASSLSRNTEAFF.

V is TRBV27 and J is TRBJ1-2; D unresolved. Germline assignment: CDR1 MNHEY and CDR2 SMNVEV (reference sequence). CDR3 length: 15 amino acids. Trimming stripped 7 bases from V and 4 bases from J, with 19 bases between. The CDR3 sequence is CASTSTGSRIYGYTF. The CDR3 nucleotides are TGTGCCAGCACTTCAACGGGTTCCCGGATCTATGGCTACACCTTC.

The gene calls are TRBV10-3 and TRBJ1-2, with 8 bases identical to TRBD1. The CDR3 sequence is 15 residues long. V shed 6 bases and J 4 bases; nucleotides not matched to a gene: 10. Germline V CDR1 and CDR2: ENHRY, SYGVKD. This CDR3 reads CAIRNLQGAFYGYTF. The CDR3 DNA is TGTGCCATCAGAAATTTGCAGGGGGCATTCTATGGCTACACCTTC.

The chain is built from TRBV6-5 and TRBJ1-5; TRBD1 is a possible D gene (6 bases). The CDR3 has 15 amino acids. Looked up from germline, CDR1 is MNHEY and CDR2 is SVGAGI. Trimming removed 0 bases at V and 7 bases at J, with 13 bases between. The CDR3 sequence: CASSYSGRGEQPQHF. The CDR3 DNA reads as TGTGCCAGCAGTTACTCGGGGAGGGGGGAACAGCCCCAGCATTTT.

This clone appeared once. The chain employs TRBV11-3 and TRBJ1-6; D remains unclear. The V gene's germline CDR1 is SGHNT and CDR2 YENEEA. The CDR3 length is 12 residues. Deletions cut 0 bases from V and 7 bases from J, with 1 base between. The DNA of the CDR3 is TGTGCCAGCAGCTTAGACAATTCACCCCTCCACTTT. It specifies CASSLDNSPLHF. The full variable domain, with the rest looked up from reference TRBV11-3 and TRBJ1-6, is EAGVVQSPRYKIIEKKQPVAFWCNPISGHNTLYWYLQNLGQGPELLIRYENEEAVDDSQLPKDRFSAERLKGVDSTLKIQPAELGDSAVYLCASSLDNSPLHFGNGTRLTVT.

The chain combines TRBV28 with TRBJ1-6; 9 positions agree with TRBD1. The CDR3 runs 16 residues. The V and J ends lost 3 bases and 6 bases, in that order; junction bases with no gene match: 6. Germline-derived CDR1 and CDR2 are MDHEN and SYDVKM. CDR3 loop: CASSFDRGGFNSPLHF. The CDR3 DNA reads as TGTGCCAGCAGTTTCGACAGGGGGGGGTTTAATTCACCCCTCCACTTT. The full variable domain, its missing parts supplied by reference TRBV28 and TRBJ1-6, is DVKVTQSSRYLVKRTGEKVFLECVQDMDHENMFWYRQDPGLGLRLIYFSYDVKMKEKGDIPEGYSVSREKKERFSLILESASTNQTSMYLCASSFDRGGFNSPLHFGNGTRLTVT.

The chain carries TRBV20-1 and TRBJ2-7; weak D call: TRBD1 (6 bases). CDR3 size: 13 residues. V lost 3 bases and J 3 bases, leaving 12 bases between the germline ends. CDR1 DFQATT and CDR2 SNEGSKA come from the germline V gene (reference sequence). The CDR3, as DNA: TGCAGTGCTAGTTACAGGGCAGGCTACGAGCAGTACTTC. Protein sequence: CSASYRAGYEQYF.

V and J are TRBV10-3 and TRBJ1-1; D is unresolved. CDR3 length: 12 residues. Germline CDR1 reads ENHRY; CDR2 reads SYGVKD. V was shortened by 5 bases and J by 6 bases, with 10 bases between the two germline ends. CDR3 sequence reads: CAISRGGAEAFF. Here the CDR3 DNA reads TGTGCCATCAGTCGCGGCGGGGCTGAAGCTTTCTTT.

In its sample, this clone was seen once. Other DNA sequences in the sample encode the same CDR3. J is TRBJ2-1 and V is TRBV7-3; TRBD1 aligns across 8 bases. This CDR3 is 15 amino acids long. V gave up 2 bases and J gave up 1 base; unmatched junction bases: 1. Germline lookup yields CDR1 SGHTA and CDR2 FQGTGA. In DNA form, the CDR3 reads TGTGCCAGCAGCTTAGACAGGGGATCCTACAATGAGCAGTTCTTC. Translating it yields CASSLDRGSYNEQFF.